A single sample is the source of the 28 T cell receptor beta chains below, sequenced in a study of blood T cells in healthy people across ages. A second about 7 to 12 cycle PCR used barcoded and J-beta primers. TCRdb passed the 5' RACE reads through MiXCR, listing each CDR3 protein once. Counted here are about 970,000 distinct CDR3 sequences, roughly 47% occurring once; the ten biggest clones make up around 21%. The sample was blood. These receptors all stem from a woman in her sixties or seventies in good health.

The chain joins TRBV5-6 to TRBJ1-5; D call uncertain. The ends were cut back, 1 base at V and 6 bases at J, with 11 bases in the middle. Germline values: CDR1 SGHDT, CDR2 YYEEEE. The CDR3 totals 14 residues. CDR3 residues: CASSLSEGGQPQHF. The CDR3 bases are TGTGCCAGCAGCTTGAGTGAAGGCGGTCAGCCCCAGCATTTT.

This clonotype was seen a few times. This rearrangement joins TRBV12-3 or TRBV12-4 to TRBJ1-2, with a possible D match to TRBD1 (5 bases). Between the trimmed V and J ends, which lost 6 bases and 2 bases, there was a span of 7 bases. The CDR3 extends over 12 amino acids. CDR3: CASRGRNYGYTF. CDR3 sequence (DNA): TGTGCCAGCAGGGGACGGAACTATGGCTACACCTTC.

The chain is built from TRBV7-2 and TRBJ2-7, with TRBD2 matching over 10 bases. Germline V lookup: CDR1 SGHTA, CDR2 FQGNSA. V gave up 5 bases and J gave up 4 bases; unmatched junction bases: 8. The CDR3 length is 15 residues. CDR3 in amino acids: CASSRPGLAVYEQYF. The CDR3 DNA is TGTGCCAGCAGCCGTCCTGGACTAGCGGTATACGAGCAGTACTTC.

DNA of the CDR3: TGTGCCAGCACCTCTGTGACAGGGATCGAGACCCAGTACTTC. As protein: CASTSVTGIETQYF. The chain is built from TRBV6-5 and TRBJ2-5; TRBD1 aligns across 7 bases. The CDR3 is 14 amino acids. Germline CDR1 MNHEY, CDR2 SVGAGI. The trim removed 7 bases at V and 5 bases at J, leaving 10 bases unmatched.

The chain joins TRBV24-1 to TRBJ1-2, with 7 bases that match TRBD1. The CDR3 sequence is 15 residues long. J was trimmed by 5 bases and V by 4 bases; bases with no gene match: 9. CDR1 KGHDR and CDR2 SFDVKD come from the germline V gene. CDR3 bases: TGTGCCACCAGTGACAGGGGCAGGGGGACATATGGCTACACCTTC. Amino acid sequence: CATSDRGRGTYGYTF.

The chain has TRBV3-1 and TRBJ2-1, with D unresolved. Germline CDR1 LGHDT, CDR2 YNNKEL (reference sequence). Trimming took 2 bases from V and 9 from J, leaving 8 bases between them. The CDR3 extends over 12 amino acids. CDR3 sequence: CASSQSSGEQFF. CDR3 in DNA: TGTGCCAGCAGCCAATCCTCTGGTGAGCAGTTCTTC.

The table lists this clonotype with a count of one. The chain links TRBV12-3 or TRBV12-4 to TRBJ1-1; the D gene is possibly TRBD1 (6 bases). This CDR3 is built from 14 residues. Trimming took 1 base from V and 3 from J, leaving 9 bases between them. CDR3 DNA: TGTGCCAGCAGTTTAGTAGGGGGATACACTGAAGCTTTCTTT. Encoded protein: CASSLVGGYTEAFF.

This chain links TRBV5-1 with TRBJ1-2, with a possible D match to TRBD1 (5 bases). The CDR3 is 13 residues long. The germline V and J ends were trimmed by 6 bases and 6 bases, with 15 bases remaining between them. Germline CDR1 and CDR2: SGHRS and YFSETQ. The CDR3 coding sequence is TGCGCCAGCACCCGCGGCAGGGAGGATGGCTACACCTTC. It codes for CASTRGREDGYTF.

The chain combines TRBV7-2 with TRBJ1-1; 7 bases are a match to TRBD1. The trim removed 5 bases at V and 5 bases at J, leaving 8 bases unmatched. From germline, CDR1 is SGHTA and CDR2 FQGNSA. This CDR3 contains 14 residues. Here the CDR3 reads CASSHNRGRTEAFF. In DNA, the CDR3 is TGTGCCAGCAGCCACAACAGGGGTAGGACTGAAGCTTTCTTT.

This clonotype came up a few times. The rearrangement joins TRBV7-9 to TRBJ1-5; D call uncertain. The CDR3 runs 16 residues. Germline lookup yields CDR1 SEHNR and CDR2 FQNEAQ (reference sequence). Trimming took off 5 bases at V and 0 bases at J, with 14 bases between the two ends. The CDR3 DNA sequence: TGTGCCAGCAGCCCGGGTGGCGGATATAGCAATCAGCCCCAGCATTTT. It encodes CASSPGGGYSNQPQHF.

The CDR3 sequence is CSARDVADIQYF. For the CDR3, the DNA is TGCAGTGCTAGAGATGTCGCGGACATTCAGTACTTC. The genes are TRBV20-1 and TRBJ2-7, with D hard to call. The J call may be in error: the DNA end matches TRBJ2-4 better. The germline V gene encodes CDR1 DFQATT and CDR2 SNEGSKA (reference sequence). The CDR3 extends over 12 amino acids.

The table lists this clonotype with a few counts. V and J are TRBV18 and TRBJ2-6; D not certain. Germline V gene data show CDR1 as KGHSH and CDR2 as LQKENI. The CDR3 extends over 15 amino acids. V shed 6 bases and J shed 0 bases, with 9 bases lying between them. The CDR3 coding sequence is TGTGCCAGCTCGCAGCAGAGCTCTGGGGCCAACGTCCTGACTTTC. Translated, it gives CASSQQSSGANVLTF.

This clonotype has a handful of counts. The gene calls are TRBV6-5 and TRBJ2-7, with 10 bases fitting TRBD2. V lost 0 bases to trimming and J lost 2 bases; unmatched junction nucleotides: 1. CDR1 and CDR2 (germline): MNHEY, SVGAGI. This CDR3 has 15 amino acids. In DNA form, the CDR3 reads TGTGCCAGCAGTTACTCGGGACTAGCGACCTACGAGCAGTACTTC. As protein: CASSYSGLATYEQYF.

This clonotype showed up just a few times. The CDR3 reads CASSFSGTYEQYF. DNA of the CDR3: TGTGCCAGCAGTTTCAGCGGAACCTACGAGCAGTACTTC. The chain couples TRBV12-3 or TRBV12-4 to TRBJ2-7; a possible D gene is TRBD2 (5 bases). This CDR3 has 13 residues. V was cut by 3 bases and J by 2 bases, with 8 bases left in between.

The sample holds a few counts of this clonotype. The chain uses TRBV12-3 or TRBV12-4 and TRBJ1-6; D is undetermined. This CDR3 contains 14 residues. The V gene lost 9 bases and the J gene lost 5 bases, with 14 bases spanning the gap. This CDR3 is CASNKGIDNSPLHF. CDR3 DNA: TGTGCCAGTAATAAAGGAATAGATAATTCACCCCTCCACTTT.

The chain joins TRBV7-9 to TRBJ2-1; D is unresolved. Trimming pared 2 bases from V and 4 bases from J, leaving 21 bases between. The CDR3 consists of 18 residues. The germline V gene has CDR1 SEHNR and CDR2 FQNEAQ (reference sequence). The CDR3 region is CASSLFQLTGPTYNEQFF. In nucleotides, the CDR3 is TGTGCCAGCAGCTTATTTCAACTGACTGGACCTACTTACAATGAGCAGTTCTTC.

This clonotype was seen a handful of times. The chain joins TRBV11-2 to TRBJ2-5; D unclear. Per germline, CDR1 SGHAT and CDR2 FQNNGV. The ends were cut back, 1 base at V and 1 base at J, with 10 bases in the middle. CDR3 length: 15 amino acids. The CDR3 sequence: CASSLVPAFQETQYF. The DNA of the CDR3 is TGTGCCAGCAGCTTAGTTCCGGCTTTCCAAGAGACCCAGTACTTC.

This sequence joins TRBV7-9 and TRBJ2-1; 7 positions match TRBD1. The V and J ends lost 3 bases and 2 bases, in that order; junction bases with no gene match: 4. Germline values: CDR1 SEHNR, CDR2 FQNEAQ (reference sequence). The CDR3 consists of 15 residues. The CDR3 coding sequence is TGTGCCAGCAGCTTGGGACAGTCCACCTACAATGAGCAGTTCTTC. Translated: CASSLGQSTYNEQFF.

The chain couples TRBV29-1 to TRBJ2-1; D might be TRBD2 (6 bases). Germline values: CDR1 SQVTM, CDR2 ANQGSEA. Trimming stripped 4 bases from V and 0 bases from J, with 25 bases between. This CDR3 is 19 amino acids long. The CDR3, as DNA: TGCAGCGTTGTGGGACGGCATAAAGTACTAGCCAGCTCCTACAATGAGCAGTTCTTC. The encoded protein is CSVVGRHKVLASSYNEQFF.

This chain's CDR3 is CSAIRAPYNEQFF. Written as DNA, the CDR3 is TGCAGTGCTATTAGGGCCCCCTACAATGAGCAGTTCTTC. The chain employs TRBV20-1 and TRBJ2-1, with D unclear. V shed 4 bases and J shed 2 bases, with 9 bases lying between them. There are 13 residues in the CDR3. CDR1 and CDR2 (germline): DFQATT, SNEGSKA (reference sequence).

The CDR3 protein is CASSLAQRLYEQYF. The DNA for the CDR3 is TGTGCCAGCAGCTTAGCTCAGCGGCTATACGAGCAGTACTTC. The chain links TRBV7-2 to TRBJ2-7, with D perhaps matching TRBD2 (5 bases). Germline CDR1 reads SGHTA; CDR2 reads FQGNSA. There are 14 residues in the CDR3. The V gene lost 0 bases and the J gene lost 4 bases, with 10 bases spanning the gap.

The V and J genes are TRBV29-1 and TRBJ2-7; 9 bases align to TRBD1. Germline-derived CDR1 and CDR2 are SQVTM and ANQGSEA. The CDR3 sequence is 14 residues long. The V segment lost 4 bases and the J segment 2 bases; nucleotides outside the gene matches: 6. The CDR3 region is CSVGGQGYPYEQYF. CDR3 DNA sequence: TGCAGCGTTGGTGGACAGGGGTATCCCTACGAGCAGTACTTC.

The chain employs TRBV3-1 and TRBJ1-5, with TRBD1 matching 7 bases. V shed 2 bases and J 7 bases; nucleotides not matched to a gene: 5. The CDR3 totals 14 residues. Germline values: CDR1 LGHDT, CDR2 YNNKEL (reference sequence). CDR3: CASSQRSQGQPQHF. For the CDR3, the DNA is TGTGCCAGCAGCCAAAGATCACAGGGGCAGCCCCAGCATTTT.

This chain links TRBV7-9 with TRBJ1-2, with D possibly matching TRBD1 (6 bases). The length of the CDR3 is 15 residues. Germline-derived CDR1 and CDR2 are SEHNR and FQNEAQ (reference sequence). V lost 5 bases to trimming and J lost 5 bases, with 18 bases between them. The CDR3 loop reads CASSPRNRAEYGYTF. The CDR3 DNA follows: TGTGCCAGCAGCCCGAGGAACAGGGCGGAATATGGCTACACCTTC.

This rearrangement joins TRBV5-1 to TRBJ2-3; 7 nucleotides line up with TRBD2. V shed 0 bases and J 0 bases; nucleotides not matched to a gene: 4. Germline V lookup: CDR1 SGHRS, CDR2 YFSETQ. This CDR3 spans 16 amino acids. The CDR3 loop is CASSLGAAGSTDTQYF. The DNA for the CDR3 is TGCGCCAGCAGCTTGGGTGCAGCGGGAAGCACAGATACGCAGTATTTT.

The CDR3: CASSPSVRALDGYTF. The CDR3 region has the DNA TGTGCCAGCAGCCCCTCGGTCAGGGCCTTAGATGGCTACACCTTC. The chain couples TRBV7-9 to TRBJ1-2; D is possibly TRBD1 (5 bases). Trimming cost V 5 bases and J 6 bases, with 19 bases left between them. The CDR3 length is 15 residues. From germline, CDR1 is SEHNR and CDR2 FQNEAQ (reference sequence).

This clonotype appeared many times. The genes are TRBV27 and TRBJ2-7; 10 bases are shared with TRBD1. V lost 4 bases, J lost 2 bases, and 2 bases stayed unmatched. CDR3 length: 14 residues. Germline lookup yields CDR1 MNHEY and CDR2 SMNVEV (reference sequence). CDR3 DNA: TGTGCCAGCAGTTACGGACAGGGGGCCTACGAGCAGTACTTC. Its translation: CASSYGQGAYEQYF.

The chain recombines TRBV15 with TRBJ2-7; TRBD1 agrees at 7 bases. This CDR3 region has 14 residues. Trimming at V came to 4 bases and at J to 2 bases, leaving 5 bases not matched to a gene. Germline V gene sequence: CDR1 LNHNV, CDR2 YYDKDF (reference sequence). CDR3 nucleotides: TGTGCCACCAGCACAAGGACAGGCGCCTACGAGCAGTACTTC. Its translation is CATSTRTGAYEQYF.